This T cell receptor beta chain was documented in a study of CD8 T cells in Susac syndrome. The V end lost 1 base, the J end lost 0 bases, and 11 bases lay between the germline ends. The V gene's germline CDR1 is LGHDT and CDR2 YNNKEL (reference sequence). The length of the CDR3 is 16 residues. With random hexamers, 0.5 to 1 ug RNA was reverse transcribed. immunoSEQ multiplex PCR amplified TCR beta CDR3 across 54 Vbeta, 13 Jbeta. TCRdb re-analysed the immunoSEQ multiplex PCR reads in MiXCR, keeping a single row per CDR3 protein. The sample records about 210,000 distinct CDR3 sequences, around 95% being singletons. The multiple sclerosis control cohort comprised treatment-naive individuals presenting with stable or active relapsing-remitting disease. While CD8+ and CD4+ T cells were isolated negatively, TEMRA cells were enriched by FACS.

The chain employs TRBV3-1 and TRBJ2-3; D perhaps matches TRBD2 (7 bases). The TCR sequence derives from a human donor with multiple sclerosis. The sample consisted of CD4+ T cells from PBMCs. The CDR3 nucleotides read TGTGCCAGCAGCCAAGGTGGGGGGGCTAGCACAGATACGCAGTATTTT. This codes for CASSQGGGASTDTQYF.